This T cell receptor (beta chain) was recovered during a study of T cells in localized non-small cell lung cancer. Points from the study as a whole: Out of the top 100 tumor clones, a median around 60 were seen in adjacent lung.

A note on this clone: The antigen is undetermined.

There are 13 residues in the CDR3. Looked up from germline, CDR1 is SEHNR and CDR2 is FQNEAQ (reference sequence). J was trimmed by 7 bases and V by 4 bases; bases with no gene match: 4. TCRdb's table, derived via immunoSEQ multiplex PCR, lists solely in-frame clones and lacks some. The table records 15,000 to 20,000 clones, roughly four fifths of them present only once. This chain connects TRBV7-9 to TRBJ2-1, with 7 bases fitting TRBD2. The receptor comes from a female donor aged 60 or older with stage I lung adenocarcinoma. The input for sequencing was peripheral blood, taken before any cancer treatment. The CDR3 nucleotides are TGTGCCAGCAGCTCCGAGCGGGGAAATGAGCAGTTCTTC. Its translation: CASSSERGNEQFF. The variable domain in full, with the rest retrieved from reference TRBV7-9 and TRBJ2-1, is DTGVSQNPRHKITKRGQNVTFRCDPISEHNRLYWYRQTLGQGPEFLTYFQNEAQLEKSRLLSDRFSAERPKGSFSTLEIQRTEQGDSAMYLCASSSERGNEQFFGPGTRLTVL.